This T cell receptor beta chain was recorded in a study of technical replicates of blood from a handful of donors. CDR3 length: 13 amino acids. Germline-derived CDR1 and CDR2 are SQVTM and ANQGSEA. Trimming took off 1 base at V and 3 bases at J, with 8 bases between the two ends. The assay was immunoSEQ multiplex PCR, and TCRdb's table has in-frame clones only and misses some. The sample yields about 88,000 clones, more than 85% seen once. The chain has TRBV29-1 and TRBJ2-3; no clear D. This receptor was obtained from a human donor in good health. The sequenced sample was T cells isolated from PBMCs. DNA of the CDR3: TGCAGCGTTGAAGTCAGGTTTACAGATACGCAGTATTTT. It is translated as CSVEVRFTDTQYF.